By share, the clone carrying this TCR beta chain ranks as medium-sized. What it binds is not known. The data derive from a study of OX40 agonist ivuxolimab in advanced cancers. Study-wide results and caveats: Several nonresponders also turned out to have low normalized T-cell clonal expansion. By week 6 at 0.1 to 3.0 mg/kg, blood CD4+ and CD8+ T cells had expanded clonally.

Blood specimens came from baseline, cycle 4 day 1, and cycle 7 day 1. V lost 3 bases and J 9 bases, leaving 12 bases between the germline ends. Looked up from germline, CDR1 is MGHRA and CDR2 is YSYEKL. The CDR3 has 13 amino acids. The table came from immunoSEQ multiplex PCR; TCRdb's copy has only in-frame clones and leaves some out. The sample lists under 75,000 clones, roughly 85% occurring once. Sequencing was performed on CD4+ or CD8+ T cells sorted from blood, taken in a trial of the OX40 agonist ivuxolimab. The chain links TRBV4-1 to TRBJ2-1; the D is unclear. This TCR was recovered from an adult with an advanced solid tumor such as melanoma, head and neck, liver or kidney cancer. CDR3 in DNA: TGCGCCAGCAGCCAGCTCGACCCCGTTGAGCAGTTCTTC. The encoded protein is CASSQLDPVEQFF.